The clone carrying this TCR beta chain has just a few counts. The data stem from a study of blood T cell repertoires in COVID-19. At the level of the study: The origin of the acute and convalescent COVID-19 samples was the United States, Italy and Spain.

Authors' data handling: Reference gene primer amplification yielded estimated nucleated cell counts. The protocol was immunoSEQ multiplex PCR, while the TCRdb copy is restricted to in-frame clones and leaves out a portion. The V and J calls and the clone size are those of that table, but D and trimming were determined from the DNA. The sample yields around 250,000 clones, 82% seen once. In terms of age and location, participants ranged from roughly 18 to 95 years and lived in about 25 US areas. Within 2 weeks of study entry, exposed participants had contacted a PCR-confirmed or clinician-diagnosed COVID-19 case. Trimming shortened V by 7 bases and J by 3 bases, and 13 bases separated the two germline ends. This CDR3 comprises 15 residues. CDR1 and CDR2 (germline): MNHEY, SVGAGI.

This rearrangement joins TRBV6-5 to TRBJ2-6; D gene unclear. Sequencing input: PBMCs or T cells enriched from blood (not recorded which). The sequence came from a man aged 35 to 55 who had been exposed to COVID-19. CDR3 bases: TGTGCCAGCACCCTTGAAGCTATTGGGGCCAACGTCCTGACTTTC. Protein: CASTLEAIGANVLTF.